A single sample gave rise to the 5 T cell receptor beta chains below, sequenced in a study of T cell responses to AZD1222 COVID-19 vaccine. TCRdb's table, derived via immunoSEQ multiplex PCR, lists solely in-frame clones and lacks some. This repertoire shows roughly 80,000 clones, 92% found once; its top ten account for less than 6.5%. The sequences come from peripheral blood, collected on day 0 of AZD1222 vaccination. All receptors come from an adult in good health.

There are a few counts of this clone. The rearrangement uses TRBV19 and TRBJ2-1; the D gene could be TRBD1 or TRBD2 (5 bases each). CDR1 and CDR2 from the germline V gene are LNHDA and SQIVND (reference sequence). V gave up 4 bases and J gave up 8 bases, with 24 bases separating them. The CDR3 length is 17 residues. CDR3 loop: CASSTGSGRTWDHEQFF. CDR3 sequence (DNA): TGTGCCAGTAGTACAGGGTCGGGAAGAACCTGGGACCATGAGCAGTTCTTC.

V usage is TRBV19 and J usage is TRBJ1-6; no definite D call. The V gene's germline CDR1 is LNHDA and CDR2 SQIVND (reference sequence). The CDR3 totals 16 residues. Trimming left V 8 bases short and J 5 bases short, with 19 bases between. The CDR3 sequence: CASGFGNSINNSPLHF. DNA for the CDR3: TGTGCCAGTGGTTTCGGGAACTCTATCAATAATTCACCCCTCCACTTT.

The rearrangement links TRBV19 to TRBJ2-7; 7 positions match TRBD1. V gave up 5 bases and J gave up 2 bases; unmatched junction bases: 6. From germline, CDR1 is LNHDA and CDR2 SQIVND (reference sequence). The CDR3 has 14 amino acids. CDR3 region: CASSVTTGAYEQYF. The CDR3, as DNA: TGTGCCAGTAGTGTAACAACAGGGGCCTACGAGCAGTACTTC.

This chain uses TRBV19 with TRBJ2-3, with a weak D call TRBD1 (6 bases). In germline, CDR1 is LNHDA, CDR2 SQIVND (reference sequence). The CDR3 is made up of 15 amino acids. V dropped 5 bases and J dropped 0 bases, with 12 bases sitting between them. CDR3 nucleotides: TGTGCCAGTAGTCTGGGCACAGGGAGCACAGATACGCAGTATTTT. It encodes CASSLGTGSTDTQYF.

This chain uses TRBV12-3 or TRBV12-4 with TRBJ2-1, with D tentatively TRBD1 (7 bases). The V end was cut by 3 bases, the J end by 15 bases, with 18 bases between. The CDR3 totals 13 residues. CDR3 sequence reads: CASSFAERQGGFF. CDR3 bases: TGTGCCAGCAGTTTCGCGGAGAGGCAGGGGGGGTTCTTC.